This entry lists 19 T cell receptor beta chains sequenced from one sample in a study of T cells after posttransplantation cyclophosphamide. Cells defined as naive were viable CD3+CD4+ or CD3+CD8+ and CCR7+CD45RA+CD45RO-CD95-CD27+CD28+. Assay used: immunoSEQ multiplex PCR; TCRdb lists only in-frame clones, some missing. This table holds a few hundred clones, 95% to 98% found once. Sequenced material: naive CD8+ T cells sorted from PBMCs. Receptors were obtained from a man aged 50 to 60.

Here the CDR3 reads CASSPGGASGELEQYF. For the CDR3, the DNA is TGTGCCAGCAGCCCCGGTGGGGCTAGCGGGGAACTCGAGCAGTACTTC. This rearrangement joins TRBV9 to TRBJ2-7, with 9 bases matching TRBD2. The trim removed 4 bases at V and 6 bases at J, leaving 14 bases unmatched. Looked up from germline, CDR1 is SGDLS and CDR2 is YYNGEE. This CDR3 has 16 residues. Full variable domain (outside the CDR3, taken from reference TRBV9 and TRBJ2-7): DSGVTQTPKHLITATGQRVTLRCSPRSGDLSVYWYQQSLDQGLQFLIQYYNGEERAKGNILERFSAQQFPDLHSELNLSSLELGDSALYFCASSPGGASGELEQYFGPGTRLTVT.

The rearrangement uses TRBV14 and TRBJ2-7; 9 nucleotides line up with TRBD1. The V gene end was trimmed by 4 bases and the J gene end by 4 bases; junction bases not matched to a gene: 5. The CDR3 is 14 residues long. Germline V gives CDR1 SGHDN, CDR2 FVKESK. The CDR3 sequence is CASSPGQGFYEQYF. The CDR3 nucleotides are TGTGCCAGCAGCCCGGGACAGGGCTTTTACGAGCAGTACTTC.

V usage is TRBV15 and J usage is TRBJ2-3; 7 positions match TRBD1. The junction had 12 bases not matched to a gene; V was cut back by 3 bases and J by 3 bases. Germline CDR1 reads LNHNV; CDR2 reads YYDKDF (reference sequence). CDR3 size: 17 residues. In nucleotides, the CDR3 is TGTGCCACCAGCAGCCTTAAGACAGGGTCCGTTACAGATACGCAGTATTTT. Translating it yields CATSSLKTGSVTDTQYF.

The chain carries TRBV6-5 and TRBJ1-3; D not certain. The last part of the DNA fits TRBJ2-2 better; the J call may be wrong. CDR1 and CDR2 from the germline V gene are MNHEY and SVGAGI. The CDR3 extends over 14 amino acids. In DNA, the CDR3 is TGTGCCAGCAGCCCCGGTTTCCGCACCGGGGAGCTGTTTTTT. It codes for CASSPGFRTGELFF.

The CDR3 here is CASSLGGGRNTGELFF. The CDR3 DNA follows: TGTGCCAGCAGCTTAGGCGGGGGTAGGAACACCGGGGAGCTGTTTTTT. The chain carries TRBV7-9 and TRBJ2-2, with TRBD2 identical over 7 bases. Germline loops: CDR1 SEHNR, CDR2 FQNEAQ (reference sequence). CDR3 length equals 16 residues. The V gene end was trimmed by 1 base and the J gene end by 1 base; junction bases not matched to a gene: 3.

The chain links TRBV5-6 to TRBJ1-1; TRBD1 aligns across 7 bases. This CDR3 has 16 residues. Per the germline V gene, CDR1 is SGHDT and CDR2 is YYEEEE. The V segment lost 0 bases and the J segment 1 base; nucleotides outside the gene matches: 6. CDR3: CASSLEGQVPNTEAFF. The CDR3, as DNA: TGTGCCAGCAGCTTGGAAGGACAGGTGCCGAACACTGAAGCTTTCTTT.

The gene calls are TRBV4-1 and TRBJ1-1; D gene uncertain. In germline, CDR1 is MGHRA, CDR2 YSYEKL. The CDR3 runs 13 residues. V was pared by 6 bases and J by 7 bases, with 15 bases between. The CDR3 loop reads CASSPPGMGEAFF. The CDR3 DNA sequence: TGCGCCAGCAGTCCCCCGGGGATGGGTGAAGCTTTCTTT.

This chain links TRBV19 with TRBJ2-3; tentatively, D is TRBD1 (5 bases). V lost 6 bases to trimming and J lost 3 bases, with 10 bases between them. This CDR3 contains 13 residues. CDR1 and CDR2 (germline): LNHDA, SQIVND (reference sequence). The chain's CDR3 is CASSSGLTDTQYF. In DNA form, the CDR3 reads TGTGCCAGTAGCTCAGGGTTGACAGATACGCAGTATTTT.

With respect to this clone: Other DNA variants within this sample encode the same CDR3. The genes are TRBV5-4 and TRBJ1-1; D is possibly TRBD1 (6 bases). Trimming cost V 0 bases and J 8 bases, with 11 bases left between them. CDR3 length: 13 amino acids. Looked up from germline, CDR1 is SGHNT and CDR2 is YYREEE (reference sequence). The CDR3 coding sequence is TGTGCCAGCAGCTTGGCCGGGACAAGGGAAGCTTTCTTT. Translated, it gives CASSLAGTREAFF.

This chain links TRBV28 with TRBJ2-7; TRBD1 aligns across 10 bases. Germline CDR1 MDHEN, CDR2 SYDVKM. The CDR3 sequence is 16 residues long. J was trimmed by 5 bases and V by 2 bases; bases with no gene match: 9. CDR3 sequence (DNA): TGTGCCAGCAGTTTAACCCAGACAGGGGGCGAGGACGAGCAGTACTTC. Amino acid sequence: CASSLTQTGGEDEQYF. Variable domain in full (rest from reference TRBV28 and TRBJ2-7): DVKVTQSSRYLVKRTGEKVFLECVQDMDHENMFWYRQDPGLGLRLIYFSYDVKMKEKGDIPEGYSVSREKKERFSLILESASTNQTSMYLCASSLTQTGGEDEQYFGPGTRLTVT.

This clone was observed a single time. This chain links TRBV7-9 with TRBJ2-5, with 7 bases identical to TRBD1. CDR1 is SEHNR, CDR2 FQNEAQ, per germline (reference sequence). The CDR3 has 12 amino acids. After removal of 1 base from V and 10 bases from J, the junction contained 3 bases not matched to a gene. As DNA, the CDR3 is TGTGCCAGCAGCTTAGGGCAGGGGGACCAGTACTTC. It codes for CASSLGQGDQYF. The whole variable domain, remainder taken from reference TRBV7-9 and TRBJ2-5, is DTGVSQNPRHKITKRGQNVTFRCDPISEHNRLYWYRQTLGQGPEFLTYFQNEAQLEKSRLLSDRFSAERPKGSFSTLEIQRTEQGDSAMYLCASSLGQGDQYFGPGTRLLVL.

The chain combines TRBV7-9 with TRBJ1-6, with 10 positions matching TRBD1. Germline V gives CDR1 SEHNR, CDR2 FQNEAQ (reference sequence). The CDR3 length is 14 residues. The V and J ends lost 6 bases and 10 bases, in that order; junction bases with no gene match: 6. For the CDR3, the DNA is TGTGCCAGCAGGACCGGACAGGGGGAATCACCCCTCCACTTT. Translation gives CASRTGQGESPLHF. The entire variable domain, with the rest obtained from reference TRBV7-9 and TRBJ1-6, is as follows: DTGVSQNPRHKITKRGQNVTFRCDPISEHNRLYWYRQTLGQGPEFLTYFQNEAQLEKSRLLSDRFSAERPKGSFSTLEIQRTEQGDSAMYLCASRTGQGESPLHFGNGTRLTVT.

The chain is built from TRBV6-1 and TRBJ2-5, with D possibly matching TRBD2 (5 bases). Germline V lookup: CDR1 MNHNS, CDR2 SASEGT. V lost 2 bases, J lost 5 bases, and 15 bases lay in between. The length of the CDR3 is 15 residues. The CDR3 loop is CASSEPPGSVETQYF. In DNA form, the CDR3 reads TGTGCCAGCAGTGAACCTCCGGGATCGGTGGAGACCCAGTACTTC.

The chain joins TRBV27 to TRBJ2-1; TRBD2 matches 13 bases. Trimming at V came to 1 base and at J to 9 bases, leaving 6 bases not matched to a gene. Germline V gives CDR1 MNHEY, CDR2 SMNVEV (reference sequence). The CDR3 is 16 residues long. The CDR3 loop reads CASSLLGTSGGVEQFF. CDR3 sequence (DNA): TGTGCCAGCAGTTTATTGGGTACTAGCGGGGGGGTTGAGCAGTTCTTC.

This clone has a single count. The chain uses TRBV6-6 and TRBJ2-1; TRBD2 is a possible D gene (6 bases). V was cut by 2 bases and J by 6 bases, with 8 bases left in between. This CDR3 comprises 13 residues. The germline gives CDR1 MNHNY, CDR2 SVGAGI (reference sequence). This CDR3 is CASSYGTSNEQFF. In DNA, the CDR3 is TGTGCCAGCAGTTACGGGACTTCCAATGAGCAGTTCTTC.

The rearrangement uses TRBV27 and TRBJ2-1, with 10 bases matching TRBD2. With 8 bases clipped from V and 4 bases from J, the junction kept 8 bases outside the gene matches. The CDR3 is 15 residues long. Germline loops: CDR1 MNHEY, CDR2 SMNVEV (reference sequence). The CDR3 here is CASAELAGQYNEQFF. For the CDR3, the DNA is TGTGCCAGCGCTGAACTAGCGGGACAGTACAATGAGCAGTTCTTC.

This chain joins TRBV28 and TRBJ2-3; tentatively, D is TRBD2 (7 bases). CDR1 is MDHEN, CDR2 SYDVKM, per germline. The CDR3 runs 20 residues. The V and J ends lost 2 bases and 2 bases respectively, with 26 bases between them. The CDR3 reads CASSLTTPSPGGLNTDTQYF. CDR3 in DNA: TGTGCCAGCAGTTTAACAACCCCCTCACCCGGGGGGCTGAACACAGATACGCAGTATTTT.

The genes are TRBV7-9 and TRBJ2-1; no definite D call. The V and J ends lost 5 bases and 3 bases respectively, with 11 bases between them. This CDR3 contains 14 residues. Germline CDR1 reads SEHNR; CDR2 reads FQNEAQ (reference sequence). Here the CDR3 DNA reads TGTGCCAGCAGCCCCGACACGTACTACAATGAGCAGTTCTTC. Its protein product is CASSPDTYYNEQFF. Together with reference TRBV7-9 and TRBJ2-1, the CDR3 gives the full variable domain: DTGVSQNPRHKITKRGQNVTFRCDPISEHNRLYWYRQTLGQGPEFLTYFQNEAQLEKSRLLSDRFSAERPKGSFSTLEIQRTEQGDSAMYLCASSPDTYYNEQFFGPGTRLTVL.

The V call is TRBV28, the J call TRBJ2-7, with D perhaps matching TRBD1 (6 bases). The CDR3 has 14 residues. Germline loops: CDR1 MDHEN, CDR2 SYDVKM. V shed 10 bases and J shed 7 bases, with 23 bases lying between them. The CDR3 DNA follows: TGTGCCACGTCCCTGGGCAGGGGATTTTTGGAGCAGTACTTC. The encoded protein is CATSLGRGFLEQYF.